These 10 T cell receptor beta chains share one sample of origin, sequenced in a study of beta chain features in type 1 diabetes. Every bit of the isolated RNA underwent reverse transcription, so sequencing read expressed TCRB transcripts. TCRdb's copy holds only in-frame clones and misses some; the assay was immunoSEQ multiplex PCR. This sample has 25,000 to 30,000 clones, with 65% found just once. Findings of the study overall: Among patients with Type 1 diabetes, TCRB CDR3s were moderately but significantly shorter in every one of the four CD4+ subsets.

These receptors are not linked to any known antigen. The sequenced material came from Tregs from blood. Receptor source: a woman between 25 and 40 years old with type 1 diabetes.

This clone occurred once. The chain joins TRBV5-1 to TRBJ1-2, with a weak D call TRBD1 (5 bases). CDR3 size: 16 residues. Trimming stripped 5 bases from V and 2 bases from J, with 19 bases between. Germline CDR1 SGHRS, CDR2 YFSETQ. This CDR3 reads CASRPGSGAGNYGYTF. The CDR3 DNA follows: TGCGCCAGCAGGCCAGGGTCCGGTGCCGGGAACTATGGCTACACCTTC.

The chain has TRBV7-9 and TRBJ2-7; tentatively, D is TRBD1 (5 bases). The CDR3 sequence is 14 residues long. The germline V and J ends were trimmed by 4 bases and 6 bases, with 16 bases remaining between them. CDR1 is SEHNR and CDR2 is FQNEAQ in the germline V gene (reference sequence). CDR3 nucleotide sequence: TGTGCCAGCAGCTCGACCAGGGAAACCTCCGAGCAGTACTTC. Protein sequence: CASSSTRETSEQYF.

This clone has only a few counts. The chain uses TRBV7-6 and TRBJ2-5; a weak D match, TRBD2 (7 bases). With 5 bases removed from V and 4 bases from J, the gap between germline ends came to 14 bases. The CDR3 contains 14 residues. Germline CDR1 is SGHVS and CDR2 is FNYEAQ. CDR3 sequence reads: CASSPRGGGETQYF. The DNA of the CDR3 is TGTGCCAGCAGCCCGAGGGGGGGCGGAGAGACCCAGTACTTC.

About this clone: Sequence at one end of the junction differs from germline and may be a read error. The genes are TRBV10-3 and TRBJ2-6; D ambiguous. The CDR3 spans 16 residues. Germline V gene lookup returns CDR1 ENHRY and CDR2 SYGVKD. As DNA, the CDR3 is TGTGCCAGCAGTTACTCGAGATACTCTGGGGCCAACGTCCTGACTTTC. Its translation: CASSYSRYSGANVLTF.

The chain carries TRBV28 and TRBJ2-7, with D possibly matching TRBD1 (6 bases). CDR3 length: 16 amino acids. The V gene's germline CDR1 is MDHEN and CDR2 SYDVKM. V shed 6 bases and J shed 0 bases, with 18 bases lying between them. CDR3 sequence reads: CASSPHKTGTSYEQYF. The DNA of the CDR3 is TGTGCCAGCAGCCCGCATAAGACAGGCACCTCCTACGAGCAGTACTTC.

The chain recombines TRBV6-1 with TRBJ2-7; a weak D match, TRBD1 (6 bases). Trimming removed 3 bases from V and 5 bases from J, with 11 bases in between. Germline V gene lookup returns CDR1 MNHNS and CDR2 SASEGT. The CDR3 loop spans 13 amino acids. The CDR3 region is CASSDRGLNEQYF. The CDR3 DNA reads TGTGCCAGCAGTGACAGGGGATTGAACGAGCAGTACTTC.

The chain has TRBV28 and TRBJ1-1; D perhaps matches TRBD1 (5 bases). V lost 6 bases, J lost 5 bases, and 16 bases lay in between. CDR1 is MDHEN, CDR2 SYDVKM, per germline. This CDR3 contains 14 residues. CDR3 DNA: TGTGCCAGCAGCCGTGGAGGGGTAGGGACTGAAGCTTTCTTT. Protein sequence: CASSRGGVGTEAFF.

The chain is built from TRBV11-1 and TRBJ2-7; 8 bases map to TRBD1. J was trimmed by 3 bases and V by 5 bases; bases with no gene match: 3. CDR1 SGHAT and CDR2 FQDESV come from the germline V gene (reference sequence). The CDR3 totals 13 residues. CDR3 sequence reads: CASSKDRDYEQYF. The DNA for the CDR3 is TGTGCCAGCAGCAAGGACAGGGACTACGAGCAGTACTTC.

DNA for the CDR3: TGTGCCAGCAGCTTAGAACGGGAGACTGAAGCTTTCTTT. Translated: CASSLERETEAFF. The chain joins TRBV7-8 to TRBJ1-1; D gene unclear. Trimming took off 1 base at V and 5 bases at J, with 8 bases between the two ends. The CDR3 loop spans 13 amino acids. Per the germline V gene, CDR1 is SGHVS and CDR2 is FQNEAQ.

Here the CDR3 reads CASSINRGRETQYF. In DNA form, the CDR3 reads TGTGCCAGTAGTATTAACAGGGGGCGAGAGACCCAGTACTTC. The chain employs TRBV19 and TRBJ2-5, with TRBD1 identical over 9 bases. Germline V lookup: CDR1 LNHDA, CDR2 SQIVND (reference sequence). The CDR3 loop spans 14 amino acids. Trimming removed 3 bases from V and 4 bases from J; junction bases left unmatched: 3.